The T cell receptor (beta chain) under discussion was sequenced for a study of T-cell memory formation after mild COVID-19. One entry per CDR3 protein, called by TCRdb with MiXCR from the 5' RACE reads. Of around 250,000 distinct CDR3 sequences listed, 7.5% to 10% are singletons. This clonotype was picked up a small number of times. Trimming left V 6 bases short and J 1 base short, with 12 bases between. The germline V gene encodes CDR1 MNHNS and CDR2 SASEGT. This CDR3 has 14 amino acids. Specimen: PBMCs or a T cell subset sorted from them (not recorded which). This sequence was found in a man aged 18 to 30 who had mild COVID-19 (a few samples of this study predate the infection). Cell type and time point are not known. The V and J genes are TRBV6-1 and TRBJ1-1; the D is unclear. CDR3 DNA: TGTGCCAGCAGGGAACTGACTGGGAACACTGAAGCTTTCTTT. As protein: CASRELTGNTEAFF.